This is a list of T cell receptor beta chains from one sample in a study of neoadjuvant nivolumab and ipilimumab in lung cancer. Sequencing was performed with immunoSEQ multiplex PCR; in TCRdb, only in-frame clones are kept and a portion is missing. There are tens of thousands of clones in the sample; 89% occur only once, and approximately 3.3% lies in the top ten. Source: peripheral blood, taken before neoadjuvant nivolumab, alone or with ipilimumab. All receptors come from an adult with non-small cell lung cancer. CDR3s include the opening cysteine and the closing phenylalanine or tryptophan. D genes are given only for firm matches. Only part of the rows carry a size: once, few, many, or a class if the clone is expanded.

V	size	J	D	CDR3	DNA
TRBV7-9	-	TRBJ1-2	TRBD1	CASSAGGPYGYTF	TGTGCCAGCAGCGCAGGGGGACCCTATGGCTACACCTTC
TRBV5-6	-	TRBJ2-7	TRBD1	CASSLVGTGVYEQYF	TGTGCCAGCAGCTTGGTGGGGACAGGAGTCTACGAGCAGTACTTC
TRBV18	-	TRBJ2-3	-	CASSLRQGPILAELIGSTDTQYF	TGTGCCAGCTCACTAAGACAGGGCCCTATACTAGCGGAGCTCATAGGGTCCACAGATACGCAGTATTTT
TRBV6-5	once	TRBJ1-3	-	CASREGAGNTIYF	TGTGCCAGCAGGGAAGGTGCTGGAAACACCATATATTTT
TRBV9	once	TRBJ2-7	-	CASSSLSGEGYYEQYF	TGTGCCAGCAGCTCACTTAGCGGTGAAGGTTATTACGAGCAGTACTTC
TRBV5-1	once	TRBJ1-4	TRBD1	CASSGGTGDEKLFF	TGCGCCAGCAGCGGAGGGACAGGTGATGAAAAACTGTTTTTT
TRBV10-3	-	TRBJ2-7	TRBD1	CAISKGGTGGSYEQYF	TGTGCCATTTCCAAAGGAGGGACAGGGGGCTCCTACGAGCAGTACTTC
TRBV11-2	-	TRBJ2-2	TRBD1	CASSLETGGGELFF	TGTGCCAGCAGCTTAGAGACAGGGGGCGGGGAGCTGTTTTTT
TRBV5-4	-	TRBJ2-3	-	CASRPAPTSTDTQYF	TGTGCCAGCAGGCCTGCTCCTACTAGCACAGATACGCAGTATTTT
TRBV6-1	-	TRBJ2-7	-	CASRTDYSYEQYF	TGTGCCAGCAGGACTGACTACTCCTACGAGCAGTACTTC
TRBV5-1	-	TRBJ1-1	-	CASSSQPNTEAFF	TGCGCCAGCAGCTCTCAGCCGAACACTGAAGCTTTCTTT
TRBV7-2	-	TRBJ1-5	-	CASSLGGTGQPQHF	TGTGCCAGCAGCTTAGGTGGTACAGGTCAGCCCCAGCATTTT
TRBV6-5	-	TRBJ2-1	-	CASSYRIQGYNEQFF	TGTGCCAGCAGTTACCGCATCCAGGGATACAATGAGCAGTTCTTC
TRBV10-3	-	TRBJ1-2	-	CAISEKRDHGYTF	TGTGCCATCAGTGAGAAGCGGGACCATGGCTACACCTTC
TRBV11-2	-	TRBJ2-1	-	CASSKSNTRFTYNEQFF	TGTGCCAGCAGCAAAAGTAATACCCGATTCACCTACAATGAGCAGTTCTTC
TRBV2	-	TRBJ2-5	TRBD2	CASGGLAAFQETQYF	TGTGCCAGCGGGGGACTAGCGGCCTTTCAAGAGACCCAGTACTTC
TRBV6-4	once	TRBJ1-1	TRBD1	CASSEDRDTEAFF	TGTGCCAGCAGTGAGGACAGGGACACTGAAGCTTTCTTT
TRBV5-4	-	TRBJ1-1	TRBD1	CASSLGLDRANTEAFF	TGTGCCAGCAGCTTGGGGTTGGACAGGGCGAACACTGAAGCTTTCTTT
TRBV27	-	TRBJ1-2	-	CASSSPQDNYGYTF	TGTGCCAGCAGTTCCCCTCAGGATAACTATGGCTACACCTTC
TRBV27	-	TRBJ1-1	TRBD1	CASSLSGQGAGTEAFF	TGTGCCAGCAGTTTATCGGGACAGGGGGCAGGCACTGAAGCTTTCTTT
TRBV7-9	-	TRBJ2-2	TRBD2	CASSLELAVTGELFF	TGTGCCAGCAGCTTGGAACTAGCGGTTACCGGGGAGCTGTTTTTT
TRBV4-2	-	TRBJ1-3	TRBD1	CASSQRGQSSGNTIYF	TGTGCCAGCAGCCAGAGGGGACAGAGCTCTGGAAACACCATATATTTT
TRBV14	-	TRBJ1-2	TRBD1	CASSPNRGNYGYTF	TGTGCCAGCAGTCCAAACAGGGGTAACTATGGCTACACCTTC